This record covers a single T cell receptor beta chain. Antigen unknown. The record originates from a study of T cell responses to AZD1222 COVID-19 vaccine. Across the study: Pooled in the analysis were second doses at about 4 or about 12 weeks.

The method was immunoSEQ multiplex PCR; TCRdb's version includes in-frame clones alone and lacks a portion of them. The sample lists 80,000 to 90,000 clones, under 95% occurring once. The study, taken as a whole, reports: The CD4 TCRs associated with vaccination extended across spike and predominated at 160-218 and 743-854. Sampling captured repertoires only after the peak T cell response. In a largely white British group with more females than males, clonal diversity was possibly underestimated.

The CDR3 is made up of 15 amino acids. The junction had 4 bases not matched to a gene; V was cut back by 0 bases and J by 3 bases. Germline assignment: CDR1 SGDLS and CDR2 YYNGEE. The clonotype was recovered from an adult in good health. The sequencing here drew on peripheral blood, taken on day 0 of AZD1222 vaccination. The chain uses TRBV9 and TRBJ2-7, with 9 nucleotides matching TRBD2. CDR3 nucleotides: TGTGCCAGCAGCGTAGAAGCGGGAGGAAACTACGAGCAGTACTTC. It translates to CASSVEAGGNYEQYF.